The clone carrying this T cell receptor beta chain was seen more than once but under ten times. Its antigen is as yet unknown. This sample stems from a study of cytomegalovirus exposure and HLA in healthy donors. Overall study findings and caveats: In a later analysis, TCR beta V- and J-gene trimming showed a link to a missense DCLRE1C variant. Investigators reported some 150 TCR beta chains as tied to cytomegalovirus. A later analysis associated 16,951 TCR beta sequences with HLA alleles at a 0.05 false discovery rate. Later analysis revealed greater clonal expansion in HLA-associated TCR beta chains than in equally common others.

It was with 60 Vbeta and 13 Jbeta primers that the PCR ran. The repertoire was sequenced with immunoSEQ multiplex PCR; TCRdb's copy has only in-frame clones and lacks some. Among some 78,000 clones listed, 65% to 80% were seen once. The origin of this receptor is a woman aged 40 to 50 in good health and CMV-seropositive. The sample consisted of PBMCs.

The CDR3 DNA reads TGCGCCAGCAGCCCGGGCGGGGGGACTACTTCCTACGAGCAGTACTTC. Translated, it gives CASSPGGGTTSYEQYF. The rearrangement uses TRBV5-1 and TRBJ2-5; TRBD2 aligns across 8 bases. Matching the DNA end better, TRBJ2-7 makes the J call doubtful. Per the germline V gene, CDR1 is SGHRS and CDR2 is YFSETQ. The CDR3 spans 16 residues.